This entry describes one T cell receptor beta chain. Its antigen is as yet unknown. The sample originates from a study of cytomegalovirus exposure and HLA in healthy donors. Per the germline V gene, CDR1 is SGHVS and CDR2 is FQNEAQ. The CDR3 is 17 residues long. V was clipped by 5 bases and J by 3 bases, with 21 bases between them. Study-level results: Researchers catalogued 160 or so TCR beta chains as cytomegalovirus-associated. Per published accounts, TCR beta sequences correctly predicted the HLA-A and HLA-B alleles of most subjects.

The PCR had 60 Vbeta and 13 Jbeta primers. Clones were read by immunoSEQ multiplex PCR, and TCRdb kept only the in-frame ones, dropping some. The table includes some 130,000 clones, about 76% detected once. Whereas donors were nominally healthy upon sampling, unrecorded immune exposures were probable. The clonotype was recovered from a man aged 18 to 29 in good health and CMV-seronegative. The specimen was PBMCs. The chain is built from TRBV7-8 and TRBJ2-3, with a tentative D call TRBD1 (6 bases). The CDR3: CASSHVTGLGRTDTQYF. In DNA, the CDR3 is TGTGCCAGCAGCCATGTTACAGGGTTGGGTCGAACAGATACGCAGTATTTT.